One and the same sample provided the 23 T cell receptor beta chains below, sequenced in a study of regulatory T cells in long-lasting Graves disease. The TCR beta library used iRepertoire HTBI primers with Arm-PCR amplification of CDR3. TCRdb redid the calling of the multiplex PCR reads with MiXCR, one entry per CDR3 protein. The sample yields approximately 350,000 distinct CDR3 sequences, 16% seen once. The time point: newly diagnosed GD, antithyroid drugs for less than 3 months. PBMC-extracted RNA yielded the TCR library. The same sample was also used in a study of T cells in Graves' hyperthyroidism and ophthalmopathy.

The sample in question was peripheral blood mononuclear cells (PBMCs), obtained at new diagnosis, from a patient treated with antithyroid drugs. Receptors were obtained from a man aged 40-55 years with Graves disease.

In this sample, this clonotype turned up many times. V gene TRBV5-5 combines with J gene TRBJ2-2, with TRBD2 matching 9 bases. Trimming took 4 bases from V and 2 from J; bases not matched to a gene: 15. CDR1 and CDR2 (germline): SGHKS, YYEKEE (reference sequence). This CDR3 spans 19 amino acids. For the CDR3, the DNA is TGTGCCAGCAGCCCCCCTTTCGGGCGGGGGGGACCTAACACCGGGGAGCTGTTTTTT. This codes for CASSPPFGRGGPNTGELFF.

This clonotype was seen at least ten times. This chain joins TRBV10-3 and TRBJ1-2; D gene unclear. This CDR3 contains 15 residues. The V gene's germline CDR1 is ENHRY and CDR2 SYGVKD. V was pared by 3 bases and J by 12 bases, with 23 bases between. In nucleotides, the CDR3 is TGTGCCATCAGTGAAGTAATAGCCACCCACGCTCGCCACACCTTC. Protein product: CAISEVIATHARHTF.

Points on this clonotype: A much larger clonotype is one base distant, so this may be a read error. V and J are TRBV20-1 and TRBJ2-7, with TRBD1 identical over 9 bases. V lost 1 base, J lost 3 bases, and 10 bases stayed unmatched. The CDR3 spans 16 residues. CDR1 and CDR2 (germline): DFQATT, SNEGSKA (reference sequence). The CDR3 DNA reads as TGCAGTGCTAGAGCGGGGACAGGGTCTCCGCGCTACGAGCAGTACTTC. Translating gives CSARAGTGSPRYEQYF.

In its sample, this clonotype was seen many times. CDR3: CASRKTGSDTEAFF. CDR3 coding DNA: TGTGCCAGCAGGAAGACAGGGAGCGACACTGAAGCTTTCTTT. The rearrangement uses TRBV6-1 and TRBJ1-1; TRBD1 matches 7 bases. V gave up 6 bases and J gave up 3 bases; unmatched junction bases: 7. The length of the CDR3 is 14 residues. Germline V gene lookup returns CDR1 MNHNS and CDR2 SASEGT.

This clonotype was observed many times. V gene TRBV7-3 combines with J gene TRBJ2-3, with 7 bases lining up with TRBD1. This CDR3 is built from 14 residues. V gave up 2 bases and J gave up 6 bases; unmatched junction bases: 5. Germline CDR1 and CDR2: SGHTA and FQGTGA. CDR3 loop: CASSLFTGADTQYF. CDR3 DNA sequence: TGTGCCAGCAGCTTATTCACAGGGGCGGATACGCAGTATTTT.

This clonotype occurred many times. The chain joins TRBV6-1 to TRBJ2-5; D remains unclear. V was trimmed by 2 bases and J by 5 bases, leaving 6 bases between them. There are 12 residues in the CDR3. Germline V gene lookup returns CDR1 MNHNS and CDR2 SASEGT. The CDR3 DNA reads TGTGCCAGCAGTGAACGTGGGGAGACCCAGTACTTC. Amino acid sequence: CASSERGETQYF.

Here the CDR3 reads CASSPTGTGIYEQYF. CDR3 sequence (DNA): TGTGCCAGCAGCCCGACCGGGACAGGGATCTACGAGCAGTACTTC. The chain couples TRBV5-4 to TRBJ2-7; 9 bases are shared with TRBD1. J gave up 3 bases and V 4 bases, and 8 bases lay outside the gene matches. The CDR3 loop spans 15 amino acids. Germline CDR1 is SGHNT and CDR2 is YYREEE (reference sequence). The whole variable domain, filled in from reference TRBV5-4 and TRBJ2-7, reads ETGVTQSPTHLIKTRGQQVTLRCSSQSGHNTVSWYQQALGQGPQFIFQYYREEENGRGNFPPRFSGLQFPNYSSELNVNALELDDSALYLCASSPTGTGIYEQYFGPGTRLTVT.

This clonotype was seen at least ten times. The chain is built from TRBV2 and TRBJ1-5; D is unclear. There are 14 residues in the CDR3. Germline CDR1 and CDR2: SNHLY and FYNNEI. V was pared by 4 bases and J by 0 bases, with 7 bases between. CDR3 DNA: TGTGCCAGCAGTGTTTGGGGTAGCAATCAGCCCCAGCATTTT. This gives the protein CASSVWGSNQPQHF.

V gene TRBV4-2 combines with J gene TRBJ2-3; maybe TRBD2 (6 bases). CDR1 and CDR2 from the germline V gene are LGHNA and YNFKEQ. The CDR3 has 15 residues. Trimming removed 0 bases from V and 8 bases from J, with 15 bases in between. The CDR3 here is CASSQEWGEVVTQYF. As DNA, the CDR3 is TGTGCCAGCAGCCAAGAGTGGGGGGAAGTAGTTACGCAGTATTTT.

V gene TRBV4-3 combines with J gene TRBJ2-3; D unclear. The end of the DNA is better explained by TRBJ1-5, so the J call may be wrong. CDR1 is LGHNA and CDR2 is YSLEER in the germline V gene. This CDR3 region has 15 residues. The CDR3 DNA sequence: TGCGCCAGCAGCCAAGGGCTAGCGGGGTTGGATACGCAGCATTTT. As protein: CASSQGLAGLDTQHF.

The sample holds many counts of this clonotype. J is TRBJ1-3 and V is TRBV28; 7 positions agree with TRBD1. CDR3 length: 15 amino acids. V was clipped by 5 bases and J by 8 bases; unmatched bases: 12. Germline V CDR1 and CDR2: MDHEN, SYDVKM. The CDR3 DNA sequence: TGTGCCAGCAGTGGGGTCGGTCAGGGGGTACACACCATATATTTT. Amino acids: CASSGVGQGVHTIYF.

This clonotype was seen at least ten times. The chain joins TRBV4-2 to TRBJ1-1, with TRBD1 as a possible D gene (6 bases). Germline assignment: CDR1 LGHNA and CDR2 YNFKEQ. Trimming took off 2 bases at V and 5 bases at J, with 15 bases between the two ends. This CDR3 region has 15 residues. The CDR3 DNA reads TGTGCCAGCAGCCAAAGGCCACAGGGTGCAACTGAAGCTTTCTTT. It codes for CASSQRPQGATEAFF.

Remarks on this clonotype: Mismatch with germline at one junction end may stem from a read error. The rearrangement joins TRBV7-9 to TRBJ1-3, with 10 bases that match TRBD1. The CDR3 is 15 residues long. CDR1 is SEHNR and CDR2 is FQNEAQ in the germline V gene (reference sequence). Here the CDR3 reads CASSLTGGSGNIIYF. The CDR3 DNA is TGTGCCAGCAGTCTGACAGGGGGCTCTGGAAACATCATATATTTT.

This clonotype was counted ten times or more. V gene TRBV28 combines with J gene TRBJ1-3; D may be TRBD1 (5 bases). V lost 3 bases and J 0 bases, leaving 15 bases between the germline ends. The germline V gene has CDR1 MDHEN and CDR2 SYDVKM. The CDR3 consists of 17 residues. CDR3 in amino acids: CASSFRGGAFSGNTIYF. CDR3 coding DNA: TGTGCCAGCAGTTTTAGGGGAGGGGCTTTCTCTGGAAACACCATATATTTT.

As for this clonotype: This sequence may be a read error, since a much larger clone differs from it by one base. This sequence joins TRBV7-9 and TRBJ2-7; D is ambiguous. The CDR3 contains 15 residues. Germline CDR1 is SEHNR and CDR2 is FQNEAQ (reference sequence). In DNA form, the CDR3 reads TGTGCCAGCAGCTTAGCGGTGCCCGGTTCCTGCGAGCAGTACTTC. Protein: CASSLAVPGSCEQYF.

The chain has TRBV28 and TRBJ1-2; a possible D gene is TRBD1 (5 bases). This CDR3 region has 14 residues. Trimming removed 5 bases at V and 6 bases at J, with 16 bases between. Per germline, CDR1 MDHEN and CDR2 SYDVKM. The CDR3 is CASSTETEIHGYTF. The CDR3 DNA is TGTGCCAGCAGTACGGAGACAGAAATACATGGCTACACCTTC.

The chain has TRBV6-1 and TRBJ1-6, with D uncertain. V dropped 8 bases and J dropped 0 bases, with 23 bases sitting between them. Germline CDR1 MNHNS, CDR2 SASEGT. This CDR3 has 19 residues. The DNA of the CDR3 is TGTGCCAGCTTAAAGGGTTTATTTGAATGGAGCTCCTATAATTCACCCCTCCACTTT. Translation gives CASLKGLFEWSSYNSPLHF.

The chain employs TRBV4-1 and TRBJ1-6; no firm D call. This CDR3 has 17 amino acids. V was trimmed by 1 base and J by 8 bases, leaving 18 bases between them. The germline gives CDR1 MGHRA, CDR2 YSYEKL. CDR3 region: CASSQGRLHSLYSPLHF. CDR3 sequence (DNA): TGCGCCAGCAGCCAAGGGCGGCTTCACTCTTTGTATTCACCCCTCCACTTT.

V usage is TRBV7-9 and J usage is TRBJ1-5; 7 bases fit TRBD1. Germline CDR1 and CDR2: SEHNR and FQNEAQ (reference sequence). The ends lost 5 bases at V and 5 bases at J; junction bases unmatched: 9. The CDR3 is made up of 15 amino acids. CDR3 bases: TGTGCCAGCAGCCCAGCTGGACAGGTTGATCAGCCCCAGCATTTT. Translation: CASSPAGQVDQPQHF.

The sample holds many counts of this clonotype. The rearrangement links TRBV16 to TRBJ1-3; 9 bases fit TRBD1. The CDR3 sequence is 18 residues long. Germline CDR1 and CDR2: KGHSY and FQNENV. V lost 4 bases to trimming and J lost 0 bases; unmatched junction nucleotides: 10. CDR3 coding DNA: TGTGCCAGCAGCCCCTACGGGACAGGGTTCGCCTCTGGAAACACCATATATTTT. Translation: CASSPYGTGFASGNTIYF.

This clonotype was seen only a few times. The chain is built from TRBV6-1 and TRBJ1-5; D is unresolved. CDR1 and CDR2 (germline): MNHNS, SASEGT. The CDR3 consists of 15 residues. V shed 5 bases and J shed 1 base, with 12 bases lying between them. The CDR3 spells CASSRGYWSNQPQHF. The CDR3 DNA reads TGTGCCAGCAGTCGAGGGTATTGGAGCAATCAGCCCCAGCATTTT.

In its sample, this clonotype was seen many times. The gene calls are TRBV3-1 and TRBJ1-2, with D maybe TRBD1 (5 bases). The germline V gene encodes CDR1 LGHDT and CDR2 YNNKEL (reference sequence). V lost 0 bases and J lost 8, with 13 bases in between. The CDR3 length is 14 residues. The DNA of the CDR3 is TGTGCCAGCAGCCAAGAAGCGGCAGGGATCGGCTACACCTTC. This encodes CASSQEAAGIGYTF.

This clonotype came up many times. This rearrangement joins TRBV28 to TRBJ1-1; D uncertain. The germline V and J ends were trimmed by 8 bases and 1 base, with 20 bases remaining between them. The length of the CDR3 is 16 residues. Germline CDR1 reads MDHEN; CDR2 reads SYDVKM. The CDR3 DNA is TGTGCCAGCGAGTACGACAATCCGGGAACGAACACTGAAGCTTTCTTT. Amino acids: CASEYDNPGTNTEAFF.